Listed here is a single T cell receptor (beta chain). The antigen it recognizes is unknown. At one of its ends the junction is not consistent with the germline gene, which may arise from a read error. This record belongs to a study of T cell repertoires in cytomegalovirus infection (dated by TCRdb to between 2018 and 2021). Background on the whole study: Donor HLA type was relevant to the analysis, because carriage of CMV infection together with the matching HLA type was indicated by public TCR beta signatures. Study-wide findings and limitations: Carriers of CMV infection plus the relevant HLA type were discriminated by the cumulative frequency of public TCR beta family members in the study cohort and in an independent roughly 370-donor cohort. The ex vivo response was dominated by HLA-C-restricted CMV-specific TCR beta clonotypes, and the single most frequent clonotype in two of eight donors was supplied by these HLA-C-restricted clonotypes.

The CDR3 sequence holds 14 residues, the cysteine and phenylalanine included. Here the CDR3 DNA is all that survives: 42 bases in frame from base 1. In the germline V gene (reference sequence), CDR1 corresponds to SEHNR and CDR2 to FQNEAQ. Sequenced on an Illumina HiSeq 1500. Using fastp at Q25 and MiXCR, TCRdb reprocessed the public reads and kept productive beta chains. A single entry per CDR3 protein holds the most common genes and DNA from its merged rows. A total of fewer than 550,000 distinct CDR3 sequences appear in this sample, less than 30% of them only once. Less than 15% of the sample is in the top ten clones.

This TCR came from a human donor in good health (CMV status not recorded). Some clones in this sample may be carry-over from other donors' samples. The chain is encoded by TRBV7-9 joined to TRBJ2-7, and TRBD1 matches 8 of the central bases. The sequencing sample was made of PBMCs. The sequenced DNA is TGTCCCAGCAATTCCCGGGACAGGACATACGAGCAGTACTTC. This codes for CPSNSRDRTYEQYF.